The clone carrying this T cell receptor (beta chain) was counted a few times. Its antigen is unknown. Other DNA sequences in the same sample also yield this CDR3. Sequenced by immunoSEQ multiplex PCR; TCRdb stores in-frame clones only, minus some. This sample has 2 million to 2.5 million clones, with about nine tenths found just once. V was pared by 0 bases and J by 4 bases, with 4 bases between. The CDR3 sequence is 13 residues long. Germline CDR1 SGDLS, CDR2 YYNGEE. The data were obtained in a study of shared clonotypes between healthy human individuals. Study conclusions and caveats: On the whole, naive subsets had larger estimated richness than memory subsets had. Unshared clonotypes carried lower generation probabilities than those common to all four donors.

Material: naive CD4+ T cells from PBMCs. As for subset: CD45RA+ positively selected. The clonotype comes from a man aged 18 to 30 in good health. Some clones in this sample may be carry-over from other donors' samples. The chain carries TRBV9 and TRBJ2-2; D unclear. DNA for the CDR3: TGTGCCAGCAGCGTAGGTGGCACCGGGGAGCTGTTTTTT. This sequence encodes CASSVGGTGELFF. Using reference TRBV9 and TRBJ2-2 for the parts outside the CDR3, the full variable domain is DSGVTQTPKHLITATGQRVTLRCSPRSGDLSVYWYQQSLDQGLQFLIQYYNGEERAKGNILERFSAQQFPDLHSELNLSSLELGDSALYFCASSVGGTGELFFGEGSRLTVL.